The clone carrying this T cell receptor (beta chain) was detected a few times. The length of the CDR3 is 15 residues. V lost 3 bases and J lost 3; bases outside the gene matches: 4. Germline V gene sequence: CDR1 LNHDA, CDR2 SQIVND (reference sequence). This specimen comes from a study of cytomegalovirus exposure and HLA in healthy donors. With 60 Vbeta and 13 Jbeta primers, the PCR was carried out. Sequencing used immunoSEQ multiplex PCR; TCRdb keeps in-frame clones, though not all of them. The sample lists roughly 80,000 clones; around 62% were seen once. The specimen sequenced was PBMCs. This receptor was identified in a male donor in good health and CMV-seropositive. This chain links TRBV19 with TRBJ2-2; 7 positions match TRBD2. In DNA, the CDR3 is TGTGCCAGTAGTATGCTAGCGGCCTACACCGGGGAGCTGTTTTTT. Translated, it gives CASSMLAAYTGELFF.